The clone carrying this T cell receptor (beta chain) occurred many times. Germline CDR1 and CDR2: DFQATT and SNEGSKA (reference sequence). CDR3 size: 13 residues. J lost 5 bases, V lost 3 bases, and 3 bases had no gene match. This sample was included in a study of T cells after yellow fever vaccination. TCRdb called the 5' RACE reads again in MiXCR, with one record for every CDR3 protein. The sample lists over 120,000 distinct CDR3 sequences; about 7% were seen once. The clonotype was recovered from a man aged 25-40 years who received the YFV17D yellow fever vaccine. This chain connects TRBV20-1 to TRBJ2-5; TRBD2 matches 10 bases. The sequences come from CD4+ T cells sorted from PBMCs, collected 10 days after the yellow fever booster vaccination. The CDR3 nucleotides are TGCAGTGCTAGTCCACTAGCGGGGGAGACCCAGTACTTC. Translating it yields CSASPLAGETQYF.